The 25 T cell receptor beta chains listed next were all sequenced from one sample in a study of cytomegalovirus exposure and HLA in healthy donors. 13 Jbeta primers and 60 Vbeta primers were used for the PCR. Produced via immunoSEQ multiplex PCR; TCRdb's table is partial and in-frame only. This table holds under 40,000 clones, about 80% found once. Material: PBMCs. These receptors came from a male donor in good health and CMV-seronegative.

The rearrangement joins TRBV5-1 to TRBJ1-6; 7 bases are shared with TRBD1. V was pared by 0 bases and J by 5 bases, with 5 bases of the junction left unmatched. The CDR3 totals 16 residues. Germline V CDR1 and CDR2: SGHRS, YFSETQ. The CDR3 coding sequence is TGCGCCAGCAGCTTGGACAGGGGAGTAAATAATTCACCCCTCCACTTT. Protein: CASSLDRGVNNSPLHF.

The gene calls are TRBV5-4 and TRBJ2-5; the D gene is possibly TRBD2 (5 bases). Per the germline V gene, CDR1 is SGHNT and CDR2 is YYREEE (reference sequence). V lost 4 bases and J lost 4, with 17 bases in between. CDR3 length equals 15 residues. CDR3 sequence reads: CASSPETRVRETQYF. The CDR3 DNA reads TGTGCCAGCAGCCCGGAAACTAGGGTACGAGAGACCCAGTACTTC.

The chain's CDR3 is CASSTDSGANVLTF. CDR3 nucleotide sequence: TGTGCCAGCAGTACTGACTCTGGGGCCAACGTCCTGACTTTC. The chain is built from TRBV28 and TRBJ2-6; D unclear. The germline CDR1 and CDR2 sequences are MDHEN and SYDVKM. V was pared by 5 bases and J by 0 bases, with 5 bases between. The CDR3 contains 14 residues.

About this clone itself: A read error may account for a junction end that differs from germline. The genes are TRBV4-1 and TRBJ2-3; D unclear. The V gene's germline CDR1 is MGHRA and CDR2 YSYEKL. The CDR3 spans 13 residues. CDR3 sequence reads: CASSPSGRDTRYF. CDR3 sequence (DNA): TGCGCCAGCAGCCCCTCAGGCAGAGACACGCGGTATTTT.

The V gene is TRBV30, the J gene TRBJ1-1; D remains unclear. The CDR3 sequence is 11 residues long. The V end was cut by 0 bases, the J end by 7 bases, with 6 bases between. The germline gives CDR1 GTSNPN, CDR2 SVGIG (reference sequence). CDR3 DNA: TGTGCCTGGAGTGTACTTGGTGAAGCTTTCTTT. As protein: CAWSVLGEAFF.

The chain is built from TRBV6-1 and TRBJ1-1; possible D gene TRBD1, 5 bases. V was trimmed by 6 bases and J by 3 bases, leaving 14 bases between them. CDR3 length: 14 amino acids. CDR1 and CDR2 from the germline V gene are MNHNS and SASEGT. CDR3 sequence reads: CASRRIDRDTEAFF. For the CDR3, the DNA is TGTGCCAGCAGGAGAATAGACAGAGACACTGAAGCTTTCTTT.

V usage is TRBV30 and J usage is TRBJ1-6; no definite D call. V lost 3 bases to trimming and J lost 8 bases, with 8 bases between them. CDR3 size: 12 residues. Germline V CDR1 and CDR2: GTSNPN, SVGIG (reference sequence). CDR3 residues: CAWSRADSPLHF. The CDR3 DNA reads as TGTGCCTGGAGCCGAGCGGATTCACCCCTCCACTTT.

The V call is TRBV6-5, the J call TRBJ1-2, with no clear D. The CDR3 extends over 13 amino acids. Germline lookup yields CDR1 MNHEY and CDR2 SVGAGI. V dropped 0 bases and J dropped 9 bases, with 11 bases sitting between them. Here the CDR3 reads CASSYSTGARYTF. CDR3 DNA sequence: TGTGCCAGCAGTTACTCGACGGGAGCACGCTACACCTTC.

The J gene is TRBJ2-1, the V gene TRBV6-5; D might be TRBD1 (5 bases). This CDR3 has 15 amino acids. CDR1 and CDR2 from the germline V gene are MNHEY and SVGAGI. Between the trimmed V and J ends, which lost 4 bases and 6 bases, there was a span of 16 bases. This chain's CDR3 is CASSLPKSTGNEQFF. The CDR3 bases are TGTGCCAGCAGTTTACCTAAATCAACAGGCAATGAGCAGTTCTTC.

V usage is TRBV25-1 and J usage is TRBJ1-6, with D perhaps TRBD1 (6 bases). The CDR3 runs 15 residues. Germline V gene lookup returns CDR1 MGHDK and CDR2 SYGVNS. V was trimmed by 1 base and J by 9 bases, leaving 13 bases between them. The CDR3 region has the DNA TGTGCCAGCAGTGAATCGTCGGGCAGGGGTTCACCCCTCCACTTT. Translated, it gives CASSESSGRGSPLHF.

This sequence joins TRBV5-1 and TRBJ1-1, with D unresolved. V shed 0 bases and J shed 4 bases, with 7 bases lying between them. Germline CDR1 is SGHRS and CDR2 is YFSETQ. The CDR3 consists of 13 residues. DNA of the CDR3: TGCGCCAGCAGCTTGGGTTCGAGCACTGAAGCTTTCTTT. Its protein product is CASSLGSSTEAFF.

The CDR3 loop is CASSLAGGNTGELFF. CDR3 coding DNA: TGTGCCAGCAGTTTAGCGGGAGGGAACACCGGGGAGCTGTTTTTT. The chain is built from TRBV6-1 and TRBJ2-2, with 10 bases identical to TRBD2. Germline V lookup: CDR1 MNHNS, CDR2 SASEGT. Trimming cost V 5 bases and J 1 base; bases outside gene matches: 1. This CDR3 is 15 amino acids long.

The CDR3 spells CASSLEGPGSPLHF. In DNA, the CDR3 is TGCGCCAGCAGCTTGGAGGGGCCGGGTTCACCCCTCCACTTT. The V and J genes are TRBV5-1 and TRBJ1-6, with D possibly being TRBD1 (5 bases). Trimming took off 0 bases at V and 9 bases at J, with 10 bases between the two ends. The CDR3 runs 14 residues. Germline V gene sequence: CDR1 SGHRS, CDR2 YFSETQ.

This rearrangement joins TRBV27 to TRBJ1-1; D uncertain. CDR3 length: 14 amino acids. Trimming took 2 bases from V and 3 from J, leaving 10 bases between them. From germline, CDR1 is MNHEY and CDR2 SMNVEV (reference sequence). CDR3 amino acids: CASSLGRADTEAFF. DNA of the CDR3: TGTGCCAGCAGTTTAGGGCGGGCTGACACTGAAGCTTTCTTT.

The gene calls are TRBV5-8 and TRBJ2-1; the match to TRBD1 covers 8 bases. Looked up from germline, CDR1 is SGHTS and CDR2 is YDEGEE. Trimming at V came to 0 bases and at J to 0 bases, leaving 2 bases not matched to a gene. The CDR3 sequence is 16 residues long. The CDR3 region is CASSLAQGASYNEQFF. The CDR3 bases are TGTGCCAGCAGCTTGGCCCAGGGGGCCTCCTACAATGAGCAGTTCTTC.

This chain links TRBV30 with TRBJ2-7; 9 bases map to TRBD2. The CDR3 totals 12 residues. Unmatched junction bases numbered 5, after V lost 5 bases and J lost 6 bases. CDR1 is GTSNPN, CDR2 SVGIG, per germline (reference sequence). DNA of the CDR3: TGTGCCTGGGTGGGACTAGCTGGCGAGCAGTACTTC. Its translation is CAWVGLAGEQYF. Full variable domain (rest looked up from reference TRBV30 and TRBJ2-7): SQTIHQWPATLVQPVGSPLSLECTVEGTSNPNLYWYRQAAGRGLQLLFYSVGIGQISSEVPQNLSASRPQDRQFILSSKKLLLSDSGFYLCAWVGLAGEQYFGPGTRLTVT.

This chain connects TRBV4-2 to TRBJ1-4; 7 bases align to TRBD1. The CDR3 spans 16 residues. The V gene end was trimmed by 3 bases and the J gene end by 3 bases; junction bases not matched to a gene: 7. The germline V gene encodes CDR1 LGHNA and CDR2 YNFKEQ. CDR3 sequence reads: CASSHFRQGSNEKLFF. CDR3 in DNA: TGTGCCAGCAGCCATTTCCGACAGGGATCTAATGAAAAACTGTTTTTT.

The table lists this clone with a few counts. This chain joins TRBV2 and TRBJ2-5, with D perhaps matching TRBD2 (7 bases). The CDR3 is made up of 14 amino acids. The V gene lost 4 bases and the J gene lost 4 bases, with 13 bases spanning the gap. Germline loops: CDR1 SNHLY, CDR2 FYNNEI. CDR3: CASSVGGGGETQYF. The CDR3 DNA reads TGTGCCAGCAGTGTAGGGGGGGGCGGAGAGACCCAGTACTTC.

The chain combines TRBV30 with TRBJ2-7; 9 nucleotides line up with TRBD1. V shed 4 bases and J 5 bases; nucleotides not matched to a gene: 9. This CDR3 has 14 residues. Germline CDR1 GTSNPN, CDR2 SVGIG (reference sequence). CDR3 nucleotides: TGTGCCTGGATTATGGGACAGGGTTTTAACGAGCAGTACTTC. Protein sequence: CAWIMGQGFNEQYF.

The chain links TRBV25-1 to TRBJ2-3; D possibly corresponds to TRBD1 (6 bases). Germline CDR1 and CDR2: MGHDK and SYGVNS. This CDR3 has 13 residues. The V gene lost 4 bases and the J gene lost 4 bases, with 9 bases spanning the gap. CDR3 in amino acids: CASSGQVADTQYF. Written as DNA, the CDR3 is TGTGCCAGCAGTGGACAGGTAGCAGATACGCAGTATTTT.

This chain links TRBV19 with TRBJ2-2; TRBD1 aligns across 8 bases. The germline CDR1 and CDR2 sequences are LNHDA and SQIVND (reference sequence). The V gene end was trimmed by 4 bases and the J gene end by 5 bases; junction bases not matched to a gene: 6. The CDR3 spans 15 residues. CDR3 bases: TGTGCCAGTAGTACCCACAGGGGGGAGACCGGGGAGCTGTTTTTT. Its protein product is CASSTHRGETGELFF. The whole variable domain, remainder taken from reference TRBV19 and TRBJ2-2, is DGGITQSPKYLFRKEGQNVTLSCEQNLNHDAMYWYRQDPGQGLRLIYYSQIVNDFQKGDIAEGYSVSREKKESFPLTVTSAQKNPTAFYLCASSTHRGETGELFFGEGSRLTVL.

The genes are TRBV29-1 and TRBJ2-3, with 7 positions matching TRBD1. CDR3 size: 14 residues. Germline V CDR1 and CDR2: SQVTM, ANQGSEA. The V segment lost 6 bases and the J segment 4 bases; nucleotides outside the gene matches: 10. CDR3 sequence: CSVRRGGFADTQYF. DNA for the CDR3: TGCAGCGTCCGACGAGGGGGCTTCGCAGATACGCAGTATTTT.

The chain joins TRBV30 to TRBJ2-7, with 7 bases lining up with TRBD2. J was trimmed by 7 bases and V by 4 bases; bases with no gene match: 13. The CDR3 is made up of 14 amino acids. Germline values: CDR1 GTSNPN, CDR2 SVGIG (reference sequence). The CDR3 loop reads CAWNGGSPRGEQYF. The CDR3 DNA is TGTGCCTGGAATGGCGGGAGTCCCCGGGGAGAGCAGTACTTC.

This sequence joins TRBV4-2 and TRBJ1-1; 7 nucleotides line up with TRBD1. Germline trimming cut 3 bases from V and 1 base from J; bases unmatched to any gene: 5. The length of the CDR3 is 15 residues. Germline-derived CDR1 and CDR2 are LGHNA and YNFKEQ. The CDR3 here is CASSHRDSRNTEAFF. The CDR3 DNA reads TGTGCCAGCAGCCATAGGGACAGTCGGAACACTGAAGCTTTCTTT.

The rearrangement links TRBV19 to TRBJ1-1, with 7 bases aligning to TRBD1. Trimming took 0 bases from V and 8 from J; bases not matched to a gene: 3. The CDR3 runs 13 residues. CDR1 and CDR2 (germline): LNHDA, SQIVND (reference sequence). Here the CDR3 reads CASSIDPGQEAFF. CDR3 in DNA: TGTGCCAGTAGTATAGATCCGGGACAGGAAGCTTTCTTT. The full variable domain, with the rest looked up from reference TRBV19 and TRBJ1-1, is DGGITQSPKYLFRKEGQNVTLSCEQNLNHDAMYWYRQDPGQGLRLIYYSQIVNDFQKGDIAEGYSVSREKKESFPLTVTSAQKNPTAFYLCASSIDPGQEAFFGQGTRLTVV.